This T cell receptor (beta chain) appears in the sequencing data of a study of blood T cell repertoires in COVID-19. Study overall: Specimens from acute and convalescent COVID-19 originated in the United States, Italy and Spain. The cDNA or gDNA used as material had been derived from T cells, B-cell-depleted T cells, or PBMCs.

Germline V gives CDR1 SNHLY, CDR2 FYNNEI. V was clipped by 1 base and J by 3 bases; unmatched bases: 5. CDR3 length equals 16 residues. The authors' processing: How many nucleated cells were present was estimated from reference gene primer amplification. Here immunoSEQ multiplex PCR was the method, and the copy in TCRdb shows in-frame clones only, minus some. Clonal size and the V and J genes are those of that table, whereas D and trimming came from the DNA. The sample lists 150,000 to 250,000 clones; almost 85% were seen once. The V gene is TRBV2, the J gene TRBJ1-4; TRBD1 agrees at 7 bases. The sequenced material came from peripheral blood. This TCR derives from a human donor with acute or convalescent COVID-19. The donor label of this sample is uncertain. DNA of the CDR3: TGTGCCAGCAGTGAAGGGAACCAGGGGGCTAATGAAAAACTGTTTTTT. This sequence encodes CASSEGNQGANEKLFF.